These 21 T cell receptor beta chains were all obtained from the same sample, sequenced in a study of shared clonotypes between healthy human individuals. Repertoires were generated with immunoSEQ multiplex PCR, while TCRdb's copy carries only in-frame clones and drops some. Among about 600,000 clones listed, roughly 79% were seen once. Sequencing was performed on PBMCs. These receptors were collected from a woman in her thirties or forties in good health. Some clones in this sample may be carry-over from other donors' samples.

The CDR3 here is CASSLTGTGGNTIYF. In nucleotides, the CDR3 is TGCGCCAGCAGCTTGACCGGGACAGGGGGAAACACCATATATTTT. The chain has TRBV5-1 and TRBJ1-3; TRBD1 agrees at 9 bases. CDR3 length equals 15 residues. Unmatched junction bases numbered 3, after V lost 1 base and J lost 4 bases. Germline loops: CDR1 SGHRS, CDR2 YFSETQ.

V and J are TRBV27 and TRBJ1-2; D gene uncertain. The CDR3 consists of 13 residues. Germline assignment: CDR1 MNHEY and CDR2 SMNVEV (reference sequence). Deletions cut 2 bases from V and 3 bases from J, with 7 bases between. CDR3 amino acids: CASSLKADYGYTF. Here the CDR3 DNA reads TGTGCCAGCAGTTTAAAGGCCGACTATGGCTACACCTTC.

The chain carries TRBV19 and TRBJ2-2; 11 bases are shared with TRBD1. The CDR3 consists of 14 residues. Germline lookup yields CDR1 LNHDA and CDR2 SQIVND (reference sequence). V trimming: 6 bases; J trimming: 6 bases; junction bases outside the gene matches: 3. The CDR3 DNA sequence: TGTGCCAGTAGAGGACAGGGGGCGGCCGGGGAGCTGTTTTTT. Its protein product is CASRGQGAAGELFF.

This clone appeared once. The chain carries TRBV7-3 and TRBJ2-1; D perhaps matches TRBD1 (5 bases). The CDR3 has 14 amino acids. Germline assignment: CDR1 SGHTA and CDR2 FQGTGA. Trimming stripped 5 bases from V and 9 bases from J, with 17 bases between. CDR3 sequence (DNA): TGTGCCAGCAGCCTAGGGGCTGGCCGCGGTGAGCAGTTCTTC. Translating it yields CASSLGAGRGEQFF.

This clone appeared a few times. The chain recombines TRBV5-1 with TRBJ2-3; tentatively, D is TRBD1 (6 bases). V lost 2 bases, J lost 3 bases, and 13 bases lay in between. The CDR3 sequence is 15 residues long. CDR1 and CDR2 from the germline V gene are SGHRS and YFSETQ. CDR3 in amino acids: CASSFGQRDTDTQYF. The CDR3 DNA sequence: TGCGCCAGCAGCTTCGGACAGCGTGATACAGATACGCAGTATTTT.

The V call is TRBV7-2, the J call TRBJ2-7; D is perhaps TRBD2 (7 bases). The CDR3 totals 16 residues. Trimming took off 1 base at V and 6 bases at J, with 19 bases between the two ends. CDR1 and CDR2 (germline): SGHTA, FQGNSA. In nucleotides, the CDR3 is TGTGCCAGCAGCTTAGAGGGGGGGACCCAACCTCGCGAGCAGTACTTC. It translates to CASSLEGGTQPREQYF.

This clone was observed a few times. The V and J genes are TRBV20-1 and TRBJ2-7; no clear D gene. Germline V gene data show CDR1 as DFQATT and CDR2 as SNEGSKA (reference sequence). V lost 4 bases to trimming and J lost 3 bases, with 7 bases between them. This CDR3 comprises 11 residues. In DNA form, the CDR3 reads TGCAGTGCTATCCAAGACTACGAGCAGTACTTC. This codes for CSAIQDYEQYF.

About this clone itself: A read error may produce the germline difference seen at one junction end. Other DNA variants within this sample encode the same CDR3. This chain connects TRBV11-1 to TRBJ2-7; D gene ambiguous. From germline, CDR1 is SGHAT and CDR2 FQDESV (reference sequence). The CDR3 has 15 residues. CDR3 in amino acids: CASSPARQSSYEQYF. The DNA for the CDR3 is TGTGCCAGCAGCCCCGCTAGGCAGAGCTCCTATGAGCAGTACTTC. Filled out from reference TRBV11-1 and TRBJ2-7, the complete variable domain reads EAEVAQSPRYKITEKSQAVAFWCDPISGHATLYWYRQILGQGPELLVQFQDESVVDDSQLPKDRFSAERLKGVDSTLKIQPAELGDSAMYLCASSPARQSSYEQYFGPGTRLTVT.

This clone was counted at least ten times. The chain has TRBV7-6 and TRBJ1-3; TRBD1 agrees at 8 bases. V was pared by 5 bases and J by 4 bases, with 7 bases of the junction left unmatched. CDR3 length equals 15 residues. Germline lookup yields CDR1 SGHVS and CDR2 FNYEAQ. In DNA, the CDR3 is TGTGCCAGCAGCAGACAGACAGGGGTCGGAAACACCATATATTTT. Translating it yields CASSRQTGVGNTIYF. Drawing the rest from reference TRBV7-6 and TRBJ1-3, the complete variable domain is GAGVSQSPRYKVTKRGQDVALRCDPISGHVSLYWYRQALGQGPEFLTYFNYEAQQDKSGLPNDRFSAERPEGSISTLTIQRTEQRDSAMYRCASSRQTGVGNTIYFGEGSWLTVV.

The chain recombines TRBV7-2 with TRBJ2-5; TRBD2 might be the D (6 bases). The J call may be incorrect, as the DNA end agrees better with TRBJ2-7. CDR3 length equals 14 residues. Per the germline V gene, CDR1 is SGHTA and CDR2 is FQGNSA. CDR3 DNA sequence: TGTGCCAGCAGCCCACAACCGGGGGTTTACGAGCAGTACTTC. It translates to CASSPQPGVYEQYF.

The chain carries TRBV30 and TRBJ2-3; 13 bases line up with TRBD2. CDR1 and CDR2 from the germline V gene are GTSNPN and SVGIG (reference sequence). The V and J ends lost 3 bases and 4 bases, in that order; junction bases with no gene match: 7. This CDR3 spans 16 amino acids. CDR3 in DNA: TGTGCCTGGAGCCCGGGACTAGCGGGATGGGCAGATACGCAGTATTTT. This sequence encodes CAWSPGLAGWADTQYF.

The genes are TRBV6-5 and TRBJ2-3; weak D call: TRBD1 (6 bases). CDR1 is MNHEY and CDR2 is SVGAGI in the germline V gene. Between the trimmed V and J ends, which lost 0 bases and 5 bases, there was a span of 9 bases. This CDR3 region has 14 residues. The CDR3 DNA reads as TGTGCCAGCAGTTACTCGGACAGTGGAGATACGCAGTATTTT. It yields the protein CASSYSDSGDTQYF.

The chain carries TRBV7-7 and TRBJ1-5; D gene unclear. Germline V gene data show CDR1 as SSHAT and CDR2 as FNYEAQ (reference sequence). Trimming removed 2 bases at V and 6 bases at J, with 5 bases between. This CDR3 region has 12 residues. The CDR3 nucleotides read TGTGCCAGCAGCTTACCCCCTCAGCCCCAGCATTTT. It encodes CASSLPPQPQHF.

As for this clone: This likely came from a read error, as a far larger clone is one base away. The chain has TRBV6-5 and TRBJ2-5; perhaps D is TRBD1 or TRBD2 (5 bases each). CDR1 MNHEY and CDR2 SVGAGI come from the germline V gene. The CDR3 spans 15 residues. This chain's CDR3 is CASSYSEAGQETHYF. The CDR3 region has the DNA TGTGCCAGCAGTTACTCGGAGGCAGGACAAGAGACCCATTACTTC.

The rearrangement joins TRBV29-1 to TRBJ2-7; TRBD2 matches 7 bases. This CDR3 comprises 14 residues. V lost 2 bases to trimming and J lost 4 bases; unmatched junction nucleotides: 8. The germline V gene has CDR1 SQVTM and CDR2 ANQGSEA. CDR3 protein: CSVEMRERSYEQYF. The CDR3 DNA reads TGCAGCGTTGAAATGCGGGAGAGGTCTTACGAGCAGTACTTC.

The genes are TRBV7-8 and TRBJ2-1; 8 bases align to TRBD2. The V gene end was trimmed by 4 bases and the J gene end by 5 bases; junction bases not matched to a gene: 10. The CDR3 contains 16 residues. Germline CDR1 reads SGHVS; CDR2 reads FQNEAQ. The CDR3 loop reads CASSSTGTRQNNEQFF. The CDR3, as DNA: TGTGCCAGCAGCTCGACCGGGACTAGACAGAACAATGAGCAGTTCTTC.

This chain joins TRBV16 and TRBJ2-6, with unresolved D. The CDR3 has 18 amino acids. Trimming pared 1 base from V and 4 bases from J, leaving 17 bases between. The germline V gene encodes CDR1 KGHSY and CDR2 FQNENV. CDR3 coding DNA: TGTGCCAGCAGCCAATTTATAGGGAACTTGAAGGGGGCCAACGTCCTGACTTTC. Amino acids: CASSQFIGNLKGANVLTF.

The J gene is TRBJ2-7, the V gene TRBV5-1; 10 bases match TRBD2. CDR3 size: 16 residues. Trimming took 0 bases from V and 3 from J; bases not matched to a gene: 6. Germline V gene lookup returns CDR1 SGHRS and CDR2 YFSETQ. The CDR3 nucleotides are TGCGCCAGCAGCTTGGCCAGGGCTAGCGGGAGCTACGAGCAGTACTTC. Translating it yields CASSLARASGSYEQYF.

The V gene is TRBV15, the J gene TRBJ2-3; TRBD2 matches 10 bases. Looked up from germline, CDR1 is LNHNV and CDR2 is YYDKDF (reference sequence). The CDR3 runs to 17 residues. The ends lost 1 base at V and 5 bases at J; junction bases unmatched: 9. This chain's CDR3 is CATSRVPLAGEVDTQYF. The CDR3 DNA sequence: TGTGCCACCAGCAGAGTCCCCCTAGCGGGAGAGGTAGATACGCAGTATTTT.

The genes are TRBV5-8 and TRBJ2-7, with D maybe TRBD1 (6 bases). There are 12 residues in the CDR3. V was pared by 7 bases and J by 2 bases, with 10 bases between. Germline V gene lookup returns CDR1 SGHTS and CDR2 YDEGEE. CDR3 coding DNA: TGTGCCAGCGGACACAGGGCCTACGAGCAGTACTTC. Encoded protein: CASGHRAYEQYF.

This clone was seen only a few times. This chain uses TRBV7-2 with TRBJ2-3; D is uncertain. Germline lookup yields CDR1 SGHTA and CDR2 FQGNSA. The CDR3 is 14 amino acids. The V end lost 2 bases, the J end lost 5 bases, and 11 bases lay between the germline ends. CDR3 DNA: TGTGCCAGCAGCTTAATGCTAGTTGGAGATACGCAGTATTTT. It translates to CASSLMLVGDTQYF.